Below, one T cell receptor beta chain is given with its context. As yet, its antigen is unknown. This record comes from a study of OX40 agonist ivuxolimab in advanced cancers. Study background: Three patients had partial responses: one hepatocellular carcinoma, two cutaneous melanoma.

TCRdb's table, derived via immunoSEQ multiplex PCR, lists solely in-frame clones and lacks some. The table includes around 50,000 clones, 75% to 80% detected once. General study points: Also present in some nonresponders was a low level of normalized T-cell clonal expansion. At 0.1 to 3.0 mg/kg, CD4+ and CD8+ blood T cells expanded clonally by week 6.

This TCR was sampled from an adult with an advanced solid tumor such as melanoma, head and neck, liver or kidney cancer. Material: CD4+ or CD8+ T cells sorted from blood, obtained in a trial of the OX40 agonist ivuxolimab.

CDR3 bases: TGTGCAAGTCGCTGCCGGACTAGTTGCTACGAGCAGTACTTC. Translation gives CASRCRTSCYEQYF. The rearrangement uses TRBV12-2 and TRBJ2-7; the table's D call, TRBD2, has no DNA check behind it. TRBV12-2 is noted as a pseudogene. The CDR3 runs to 14 residues.